The next 18 T cell receptor beta chains were all read from a single sample in a study of blood T cell repertoires in COVID-19. The table came from immunoSEQ multiplex PCR; TCRdb's copy has only in-frame clones and leaves some out. The sample lists about 290,000 clones, roughly 89% occurring once. Sequenced input: peripheral blood. Every receptor here comes from a woman in her twenties or thirties with active or convalescent COVID-19.

This clone was picked up one time. The V and J genes are TRBV6-5 and TRBJ1-1; 7 bases fit TRBD1. The J segment lost 8 bases and the V segment lost 7 bases, leaving 7 bases of the junction unmatched. CDR1 MNHEY and CDR2 SVGAGI come from the germline V gene. The CDR3 length is 12 residues. The CDR3 DNA reads as TGTGCCAGCATCGCGGAGACAGGGGAAGCTTTCTTT. Its translation is CASIAETGEAFF.

The chain couples TRBV15 to TRBJ1-1; D is perhaps TRBD1 (6 bases). Trimming pared 0 bases from V and 1 base from J, leaving 12 bases between. Germline CDR1 reads LNHNV; CDR2 reads YYDKDF (reference sequence). The CDR3 sequence is 16 residues long. The CDR3 region is CATSRDRGAPNTEAFF. The CDR3, as DNA: TGTGCCACCAGCAGAGATCGGGGGGCCCCGAACACTGAAGCTTTCTTT. The full variable domain, completed using reference TRBV15 and TRBJ1-1, is DAMVIQNPRYQVTQFGKPVTLSCSQTLNHNVMYWYQQKSSQAPKLLFHYYDKDFNNEADTPDNFQSRRPNTSFCFLDIRSPGLGDTAMYLCATSRDRGAPNTEAFFGQGTRLTVV.

Only a few counts were recorded for this clone. The chain couples TRBV5-1 to TRBJ1-1; D perhaps matches TRBD1 (6 bases). Germline V gene lookup returns CDR1 SGHRS and CDR2 YFSETQ. V was cut by 6 bases and J by 2 bases, with 11 bases left in between. The CDR3 totals 13 residues. This chain's CDR3 is CASNGQSNTEAFF. The CDR3 DNA follows: TGCGCCAGCAACGGACAGAGCAACACTGAAGCTTTCTTT.

A single count supports this clone. The gene calls are TRBV24-1 and TRBJ1-2; 7 positions match TRBD1. From germline, CDR1 is KGHDR and CDR2 SFDVKD. The trim removed 12 bases at V and 7 bases at J, leaving 7 bases unmatched. The CDR3 contains 11 residues. CDR3 sequence reads: CAPGQVSGYTF. In DNA form, the CDR3 reads TGTGCCCCAGGACAGGTGAGTGGCTACACCTTC.

The chain recombines TRBV4-1 with TRBJ2-7; D unclear. Germline assignment: CDR1 MGHRA and CDR2 YSYEKL. CDR3 length: 15 amino acids. Trimming stripped 2 bases from V and 3 bases from J, with 14 bases between. CDR3 coding DNA: TGCGCCAGCAGCCAAAGTCCGATCCGGTTCTACGAGCAGTACTTC. This codes for CASSQSPIRFYEQYF.

The chain joins TRBV7-2 to TRBJ1-1, with a tentative D call TRBD1 (6 bases). The CDR3 runs 19 residues. V lost 2 bases, J lost 0 bases, and 22 bases lay in between. Germline assignment: CDR1 SGHTA and CDR2 FQGNSA. DNA of the CDR3: TGTGCCAGCAGCTTATACGGGGTTGGCGCAGGGACAATGAACACTGAAGCTTTCTTT. Amino acids: CASSLYGVGAGTMNTEAFF.

The V gene is TRBV11-2, the J gene TRBJ2-3; 9 nucleotides line up with TRBD2. The CDR3 is 15 amino acids. The germline V gene has CDR1 SGHAT and CDR2 FQNNGV. With V trimmed by 5 bases and J by 3 bases, 6 bases remained unmatched. CDR3 sequence reads: CASSPTSGYTDTQYF. CDR3 sequence (DNA): TGTGCCAGCAGCCCGACTAGCGGATATACAGATACGCAGTATTTT.

V is TRBV7-2 and J is TRBJ2-5; 7 nucleotides agree with TRBD2. V shed 5 bases, J shed 4 bases, and the junction held 7 bases outside the gene matches. The length of the CDR3 is 14 residues. The germline V gene encodes CDR1 SGHTA and CDR2 FQGNSA. The chain's CDR3 is CASSESGARETQYF. In DNA, the CDR3 is TGTGCCAGCAGCGAGAGCGGGGCGCGAGAGACCCAGTACTTC.

With regard to this clone: In the same sample, other DNA sequences code for this CDR3. The gene calls are TRBV4-3 and TRBJ1-1; D gene ambiguous. The CDR3 covers 13 residues. The V end was cut by 2 bases, the J end by 1 base, with 5 bases between. Germline V gene data show CDR1 as LGHNA and CDR2 as YSLEER. CDR3 nucleotides: TGCGCCAGCAGCCAAAGCCAGAACACTGAAGCTTTCTTT. Translating it yields CASSQSQNTEAFF.

V gene TRBV21-1 combines with J gene TRBJ2-5; the DNA was not compared with TRBD2, the D call given in the table. TRBV21-1 is flagged as a pseudogene. This CDR3 is 12 amino acids long. CDR3 bases: TGTGCCAGCAGTTTCACTAGCGGGGAGATGTACTTC. Protein sequence: CASSFTSGEMYF.

The chain couples TRBV5-1 to TRBJ1-1; D may be TRBD1 (6 bases). Deletions cut 2 bases from V and 0 bases from J, with 20 bases between. Looked up from germline, CDR1 is SGHRS and CDR2 is YFSETQ. There are 18 residues in the CDR3. In DNA, the CDR3 is TGCGCCAGCAGCTTACGGGGACACGTGGGGAACTTGAACACTGAAGCTTTCTTT. It specifies CASSLRGHVGNLNTEAFF. Filled out from reference TRBV5-1 and TRBJ1-1, the complete variable domain reads KAGVTQTPRYLIKTRGQQVTLSCSPISGHRSVSWYQQTPGQGLQFLFEYFSETQRNKGNFPGRFSGRQFSNSRSEMNVSTLELGDSALYLCASSLRGHVGNLNTEAFFGQGTRLTVV.

The rearrangement joins TRBV19 to TRBJ2-7, with TRBD2 matching over 9 bases. This CDR3 has 14 residues. The germline CDR1 and CDR2 sequences are LNHDA and SQIVND (reference sequence). Germline trimming cut 3 bases from V and 9 bases from J; bases unmatched to any gene: 9. CDR3 region: CASSMAGGPETQYF. In nucleotides, the CDR3 is TGTGCCAGTAGTATGGCGGGGGGGCCTGAAACGCAGTACTTC.

The chain combines TRBV9 with TRBJ1-1; 8 nucleotides align to TRBD1. This CDR3 spans 15 amino acids. Germline-derived CDR1 and CDR2 are SGDLS and YYNGEE. J was trimmed by 3 bases and V by 0 bases; bases with no gene match: 4. CDR3 DNA: TGTGCCAGCAGCGTAGTGGAGGACAGGGACACTGAAGCTTTCTTT. Translation: CASSVVEDRDTEAFF. The full variable domain, rest sourced from reference TRBV9 and TRBJ1-1, is DSGVTQTPKHLITATGQRVTLRCSPRSGDLSVYWYQQSLDQGLQFLIQYYNGEERAKGNILERFSAQQFPDLHSELNLSSLELGDSALYFCASSVVEDRDTEAFFGQGTRLTVV.

V usage is TRBV28 and J usage is TRBJ2-4; 7 bases are shared with TRBD1. V dropped 6 bases and J dropped 0; count of bases not matched to a gene: 5. Germline-derived CDR1 and CDR2 are MDHEN and SYDVKM. This CDR3 has 15 residues. The CDR3 reads CASSGQELAKNIQYF. For the CDR3, the DNA is TGTGCCAGCAGCGGACAGGAGCTAGCCAAAAACATTCAGTACTTC.

This chain connects TRBV5-1 to TRBJ1-1; D is unclear. This CDR3 is built from 13 residues. V was shortened by 5 bases and J by 1 base, with 9 bases between the two germline ends. The V gene's germline CDR1 is SGHRS and CDR2 YFSETQ. The chain's CDR3 is CASSQTANTEAFF. The CDR3 DNA reads TGCGCCAGCAGTCAAACAGCGAACACTGAAGCTTTCTTT.

This chain links TRBV18 with TRBJ1-3; no definite D call. The CDR3 is 17 amino acids. CDR1 is KGHSH, CDR2 LQKENI, per germline. Trimming took off 2 bases at V and 4 bases at J, with 18 bases between the two ends. Here the CDR3 reads CASSPGVAGPAGNTIYF. CDR3 in DNA: TGTGCCAGCTCACCAGGTGTTGCGGGCCCGGCAGGAAACACCATATATTTT.

The rearrangement links TRBV9 to TRBJ2-7; tentatively, D is TRBD2 (6 bases). CDR3 size: 13 residues. Germline assignment: CDR1 SGDLS and CDR2 YYNGEE. V lost 4 bases and J lost 7, with 15 bases in between. The CDR3 DNA is TGTGCCAGCAGCATAAGCGGGCGAGGGGAGCAGTACTTC. It yields the protein CASSISGRGEQYF. Looking up the rest from reference TRBV9 and TRBJ2-7 gives the full variable domain: DSGVTQTPKHLITATGQRVTLRCSPRSGDLSVYWYQQSLDQGLQFLIQYYNGEERAKGNILERFSAQQFPDLHSELNLSSLELGDSALYFCASSISGRGEQYFGPGTRLTVT.

This chain joins TRBV28 and TRBJ2-3; 10 positions match TRBD2. The CDR3 consists of 17 residues. Germline V gene lookup returns CDR1 MDHEN and CDR2 SYDVKM. V was pared by 5 bases and J by 1 base, with 9 bases of the junction left unmatched. The CDR3 DNA sequence: TGTGCCAGCAGTCTGCCCCGGGGGACTAGCGGCACAGATACGCAGTATTTT. Protein: CASSLPRGTSGTDTQYF.